Listed below are T cell receptor beta chains from one sample, sequenced in a study of T-cell memory formation after mild COVID-19. In TCRdb, the 5' RACE reads were re-called with MiXCR into one record per CDR3 protein. The top ten clones hold more than 9% of a sample with about half a million distinct CDR3 sequences, about 18% of them seen once. The specimen sequenced was PBMCs or a T cell subset sorted from them (not recorded which). The receptor source for this set is an adult woman who had mild COVID-19 (a few samples of this study predate the infection). Cell type and time point are not known. Both conserved end residues are part of each CDR3. The order of the fields is J gene, V gene, clone size, D gene, CDR3 protein, CDR3 DNA. The D gene is left open where the match is weak. Clone size is not always given. Where it is, it says once, few, many or a class for expanded clones.

J gene: TRBJ2-1; V gene: TRBV7-3; clone size: many; D gene: -; CDR3 protein: CASSPSGASYNEQFF; CDR3 DNA: TGTGCCAGCAGCCCCTCCGGGGCCTCCTACAATGAGCAGTTCTTC
J gene: TRBJ2-7; V gene: TRBV5-1; clone size: many; D gene: TRBD2; CDR3 protein: CASSLGPAGTYEQYF; CDR3 DNA: TGCGCCAGCAGCTTGGGCCCAGCGGGAACCTACGAGCAGTACTTC
J gene: TRBJ2-2; V gene: TRBV5-1; clone size: few; D gene: -; CDR3 protein: CASRRVQNTGELFF; CDR3 DNA: TGCGCCAGCAGGCGCGTGCAAAACACCGGGGAGCTGTTTTTT
J gene: TRBJ2-2; V gene: TRBV7-2; clone size: -; D gene: -; CDR3 protein: CASSQWPPRVTNTGELFF; CDR3 DNA: TGTGCCAGCAGCCAATGGCCCCCTAGGGTGACGAACACCGGGGAGCTGTTTTTT
J gene: TRBJ2-5; V gene: TRBV12-3/TRBV12-4; clone size: -; D gene: TRBD2; CDR3 protein: CASSLRLAGGVDQYF; CDR3 DNA: TGTGCCAGCAGTCTTCGACTAGCGGGGGGGGTGGACCAGTACTTC
J gene: TRBJ2-3; V gene: TRBV20-1; clone size: -; D gene: -; CDR3 protein: CSARPMTLTDTQYF; CDR3 DNA: TGCAGTGCGCGTCCGATGACTCTCACAGATACGCAGTATTTT
J gene: TRBJ1-3; V gene: TRBV7-6; clone size: few; D gene: TRBD1; CDR3 protein: CASSLGASQGALRTIYF; CDR3 DNA: TGTGCCAGCAGCTTAGGCGCGTCACAGGGGGCCCTTCGCACCATATATTTT
J gene: TRBJ1-1; V gene: TRBV12-3/TRBV12-4; clone size: -; D gene: -; CDR3 protein: CASSLSGTMNTEAFF; CDR3 DNA: TGTGCCAGCAGTTTATCGGGGACTATGAACACTGAAGCTTTCTTT
J gene: TRBJ1-1; V gene: TRBV18; clone size: few; D gene: -; CDR3 protein: CASSPPNAPANTEAFF; CDR3 DNA: TGTGCCAGCTCACCACCGAACGCTCCAGCAAACACTGAAGCTTTCTTT
J gene: TRBJ2-7; V gene: TRBV6-5; clone size: -; D gene: TRBD1; CDR3 protein: CASSPGQGNYEQYF; CDR3 DNA: TGTGCCAGCAGTCCGGGACAGGGGAACTACGAGCAGTACTTC
J gene: TRBJ2-5; V gene: TRBV3-1; clone size: -; D gene: -; CDR3 protein: CASSQGAIGGETQYF; CDR3 DNA: TGTGCCAGCAGCCAAGGGGCCATCGGGGGAGAGACCCAGTACTTC
J gene: TRBJ2-1; V gene: TRBV4-2; clone size: -; D gene: TRBD2; CDR3 protein: CASSQDPVAGYNEQFF; CDR3 DNA: TGTGCCAGCAGCCAAGATCCGGTAGCGGGCTATAATGAGCAGTTCTTC
J gene: TRBJ2-1; V gene: TRBV5-5; clone size: few; D gene: TRBD2; CDR3 protein: CASSRGLAGESGSYNEQFF; CDR3 DNA: TGTGCCAGCAGCCGCGGACTAGCGGGAGAGTCGGGCTCCTACAATGAGCAGTTCTTC
J gene: TRBJ2-3; V gene: TRBV2; clone size: many; D gene: TRBD2; CDR3 protein: CASGRPAGGTDTQYF; CDR3 DNA: TGTGCCAGCGGTAGACCGGCGGGGGGCACAGATACGCAGTATTTT
J gene: TRBJ1-2; V gene: TRBV9; clone size: -; D gene: -; CDR3 protein: CASSHPRGENYGYTF; CDR3 DNA: TGTGCCAGCAGCCATCCCCGGGGGGAAAACTATGGCTACACCTTC
J gene: TRBJ1-2; V gene: TRBV20-1; clone size: -; D gene: -; CDR3 protein: CSAPSWTDNYGYTF; CDR3 DNA: TGCAGTGCTCCATCCTGGACAGATAACTATGGCTACACCTTC
J gene: TRBJ2-7; V gene: TRBV11-2; clone size: -; D gene: -; CDR3 protein: CASRQGLLYEQYF; CDR3 DNA: TGTGCCAGCAGACAGGGACTGCTCTACGAGCAGTACTTC
J gene: TRBJ2-5; V gene: TRBV12-3/TRBV12-4; clone size: few; D gene: TRBD1; CDR3 protein: CASSSRRDSQETQYF; CDR3 DNA: TGTGCCAGCAGTTCCCGTAGGGACAGCCAAGAGACCCAGTACTTC
J gene: TRBJ1-2; V gene: TRBV6-5; clone size: few; D gene: -; CDR3 protein: CASSYQGSWGYTF; CDR3 DNA: TGTGCCAGCAGTTATCAGGGGAGTTGGGGCTACACCTTC
J gene: TRBJ1-5; V gene: TRBV5-1; clone size: -; D gene: TRBD1; CDR3 protein: CASSLEGGPDQPQHF; CDR3 DNA: TGCGCCAGCAGCTTGGAAGGGGGCCCGGATCAGCCCCAGCATTTT
J gene: TRBJ2-1; V gene: TRBV12-3/TRBV12-4; clone size: -; D gene: TRBD2; CDR3 protein: CASSPGLAGWDEQFF; CDR3 DNA: TGTGCCAGCAGCCCGGGACTAGCGGGATGGGATGAGCAGTTCTTC
J gene: TRBJ2-1; V gene: TRBV20-1; clone size: -; D gene: -; CDR3 protein: CSARDLVARYNEQFF; CDR3 DNA: TGCAGTGCTAGAGATCTTGTAGCCCGCTACAATGAGCAGTTCTTC
J gene: TRBJ2-1; V gene: TRBV12-3/TRBV12-4; clone size: few; D gene: TRBD1; CDR3 protein: CASMGQGANEQFF; CDR3 DNA: TGTGCCAGCATGGGACAGGGGGCCAATGAGCAGTTCTTC
J gene: TRBJ2-1; V gene: TRBV6-2/TRBV6-3; clone size: -; D gene: -; CDR3 protein: CASSGNPGTPSPIF; CDR3 DNA: TGTGCCAGCAGTGGTAATCCCGGGACCCCGTCCCCGATCTTC
J gene: TRBJ1-3; V gene: TRBV20-1; clone size: -; D gene: -; CDR3 protein: CSARPVSGNTIYF; CDR3 DNA: TGCAGTGCTAGGCCGGTCTCTGGAAACACCATATATTTT
J gene: TRBJ2-5; V gene: TRBV30; clone size: few; D gene: -; CDR3 protein: CAWSAPPASPRFF; CDR3 DNA: TGTGCCTGGAGTGCACCTCCGGCTAGCCCTCGATTCTTC
J gene: TRBJ2-3; V gene: TRBV20-1; clone size: -; D gene: TRBD2; CDR3 protein: CSAGLAGGTDTQYF; CDR3 DNA: TGCAGTGCTGGACTAGCGGGGGGCACAGATACGCAGTATTTT
J gene: TRBJ1-5; V gene: TRBV7-8; clone size: -; D gene: -; CDR3 protein: CASSLGGDSRVQPQHF; CDR3 DNA: TGTGCCAGCAGCCTAGGGGGAGACAGCCGAGTTCAGCCCCAGCATTTT
J gene: TRBJ2-1; V gene: TRBV14; clone size: -; D gene: -; CDR3 protein: CASSLQHFVYNEQFF; CDR3 DNA: TGTGCCAGCAGCCTCCAGCATTTCGTCTACAATGAGCAGTTCTTC
J gene: TRBJ1-2; V gene: TRBV6-5; clone size: -; D gene: TRBD1; CDR3 protein: CASSYYMGQGANYGYTF; CDR3 DNA: TGTGCCAGCAGTTACTATATGGGACAGGGGGCTAACTATGGCTACACCTTC
J gene: TRBJ1-5; V gene: TRBV5-6; clone size: many; D gene: -; CDR3 protein: CASSKDGGHQPQHF; CDR3 DNA: TGTGCCAGCAGCAAAGACGGGGGGCATCAGCCCCAGCATTTT
J gene: TRBJ1-5; V gene: TRBV5-5; clone size: -; D gene: -; CDR3 protein: CASSLGPDPSNQPQHF; CDR3 DNA: TGTGCCAGCAGCTTGGGCCCAGACCCTAGCAATCAGCCCCAGCATTTT
J gene: TRBJ1-2; V gene: TRBV20-1; clone size: few; D gene: TRBD1; CDR3 protein: CSAREPTGEKYGYTF; CDR3 DNA: TGCAGTGCTAGGGAACCTACAGGGGAGAAGTATGGCTACACCTTC
J gene: TRBJ2-1; V gene: TRBV18; clone size: -; D gene: TRBD1; CDR3 protein: CASSQLGTASNEQFF; CDR3 DNA: TGTGCCAGCTCACAGCTCGGGACAGCCTCCAATGAGCAGTTCTTC
J gene: TRBJ2-3; V gene: TRBV18; clone size: few; D gene: -; CDR3 protein: CASSPTTPDTQYF; CDR3 DNA: TGTGCCAGCTCACCAACCACCCCAGATACGCAGTATTTT
J gene: TRBJ1-1; V gene: TRBV6-2/TRBV6-3; clone size: few; D gene: TRBD1; CDR3 protein: CASREDRGAEAFF; CDR3 DNA: TGTGCCAGCAGGGAAGACAGGGGTGCTGAAGCTTTCTTT
J gene: TRBJ2-1; V gene: TRBV6-2/TRBV6-3; clone size: few; D gene: -; CDR3 protein: CASSHRRRDEQFF; CDR3 DNA: TGTGCCAGCAGCCACCGGAGGCGCGATGAGCAGTTCTTC
J gene: TRBJ2-5; V gene: TRBV13; clone size: -; D gene: -; CDR3 protein: CASSPPRAEGGETQYF; CDR3 DNA: TGTGCCAGCAGCCCACCTCGGGCAGAAGGGGGGGAGACCCAGTACTTC
J gene: TRBJ2-1; V gene: TRBV4-2; clone size: -; D gene: -; CDR3 protein: CASSREAVTTYNEQFF; CDR3 DNA: TGTGCCAGCAGCCGAGAAGCGGTCACCACCTACAATGAGCAGTTCTTC
J gene: TRBJ2-7; V gene: TRBV7-8; clone size: many; D gene: -; CDR3 protein: CASSLFETQGGEQYF; CDR3 DNA: TGTGCCAGCAGCTTATTTGAGACGCAGGGTGGAGAGCAGTACTTC
J gene: TRBJ1-1; V gene: TRBV6-6; clone size: once; D gene: -; CDR3 protein: CASRNSPLNTEAFF; CDR3 DNA: TGTGCCAGCAGAAACAGTCCCCTGAACACTGAAGCTTTCTTT
J gene: TRBJ2-7; V gene: TRBV6-2/TRBV6-3; clone size: -; D gene: -; CDR3 protein: CASSYSTNSHPTIYEQYF; CDR3 DNA: TGTGCCAGCAGTTACTCGACGAATTCTCACCCCACGATTTACGAGCAGTACTTC
J gene: TRBJ2-2; V gene: TRBV7-2; clone size: few; D gene: -; CDR3 protein: CASSQRDSPIKGELFF; CDR3 DNA: TGTGCCAGCAGCCAGCGGGACAGCCCCATTAAGGGGGAGCTGTTTTTT
J gene: TRBJ2-1; V gene: TRBV5-5; clone size: many; D gene: TRBD1; CDR3 protein: CASSSAGTGNNEQFF; CDR3 DNA: TGTGCCAGCAGCAGCGCCGGGACAGGGAACAATGAGCAGTTCTTC
J gene: TRBJ2-1; V gene: TRBV11-2; clone size: -; D gene: -; CDR3 protein: CASSLATGFSQGEQFF; CDR3 DNA: TGTGCCAGCAGCTTGGCCACGGGATTCTCCCAAGGTGAGCAGTTCTTC
J gene: TRBJ1-5; V gene: TRBV7-9; clone size: -; D gene: -; CDR3 protein: CASSLAAGLGNQPQHF; CDR3 DNA: TGTGCCAGCAGCTTAGCCGCAGGGTTGGGCAATCAGCCCCAGCATTTT
J gene: TRBJ1-1; V gene: TRBV10-3; clone size: -; D gene: -; CDR3 protein: CAISTTQRAPRGEAFF; CDR3 DNA: TGTGCCATCAGCACCACACAGAGGGCCCCCAGAGGTGAAGCTTTCTTT
J gene: TRBJ2-3; V gene: TRBV6-5; clone size: few; D gene: -; CDR3 protein: CASSLILSSTDTQYF; CDR3 DNA: TGTGCCAGCAGTCTCATACTCTCTAGCACAGATACGCAGTATTTT
J gene: TRBJ2-7; V gene: TRBV20-1; clone size: -; D gene: TRBD2; CDR3 protein: CSAREGTSGRDEQYF; CDR3 DNA: TGCAGTGCTAGAGAGGGGACTAGCGGGAGAGACGAGCAGTACTTC
J gene: TRBJ2-7; V gene: TRBV9; clone size: few; D gene: -; CDR3 protein: CASSVNDHYEQYF; CDR3 DNA: TGTGCCAGCAGCGTCAACGACCACTACGAGCAGTACTTC
J gene: TRBJ2-2; V gene: TRBV20-1; clone size: -; D gene: TRBD2; CDR3 protein: CSAPGLVSGELFF; CDR3 DNA: TGCAGTGCCCCCGGACTAGTATCCGGGGAGCTGTTTTTT